Presented here are 14 T cell receptor beta chains from one specimen sequenced in a study of molecular identifiers for immune sequencing clone quantification. TCRdb re-derived calls from the PCR reads in MiXCR, one entry per CDR3 protein. The sample includes about 63,000 distinct CDR3 sequences, about a fifth of them seen just once. The specimen was naive CD8+ T cells from blood, with Jurkat cell RNA spiked in. Noted subset: FACS-sorted CD8+CD4-CCR7+CD45RA+ naive T cells. The receptor set was obtained from a human donor in good health. Some libraries in this study had Jurkat cell RNA spiked in.

The sample holds many counts of this clonotype. The chain couples TRBV7-3 to TRBJ2-1, with 9 bases matching TRBD2. The CDR3 runs to 17 residues. Germline V gene sequence: CDR1 SGHTA, CDR2 FQGTGA. J gave up 8 bases and V 1 base, and 12 bases lay outside the gene matches. CDR3 sequence reads: CASSLSPASGILDEQFF. The CDR3 DNA sequence: TGTGCCAGCAGCTTAAGTCCCGCTAGCGGGATATTGGATGAGCAGTTCTTC.

Ten or more counts support this clonotype. This rearrangement joins TRBV7-8 to TRBJ1-4; D is possibly TRBD1 (5 bases). The germline gives CDR1 SGHVS, CDR2 FQNEAQ. The length of the CDR3 is 16 residues. The V gene lost 2 bases and the J gene lost 3 bases, with 13 bases spanning the gap. In nucleotides, the CDR3 is TGTGCCAGCAGCTTATATGAAGGGGTCCCTAATGAAAAACTGTTTTTT. It encodes CASSLYEGVPNEKLFF.

This clonotype was recorded many times. V is TRBV4-3 and J is TRBJ2-1; D is undetermined. The CDR3 covers 14 residues. Germline values: CDR1 LGHNA, CDR2 YSLEER. V was cut by 4 bases and J by 10 bases, with 17 bases left in between. The CDR3 sequence: CASSRTKIFPEQFF. As DNA, the CDR3 is TGCGCCAGCAGCCGAACCAAGATTTTCCCCGAGCAGTTCTTC.

This clonotype was recorded at least ten times. The rearrangement uses TRBV30 and TRBJ2-5; TRBD2 agrees at 8 bases. The CDR3 contains 15 residues. Germline V CDR1 and CDR2: GTSNPN, SVGIG (reference sequence). V gave up 2 bases and J gave up 5 bases; unmatched junction bases: 10. In DNA form, the CDR3 reads TGTGCCTGGAGTACAACGGGAGGGCCGAGGGAGACCCAGTACTTC. Its protein product is CAWSTTGGPRETQYF.

Comment on this clonotype: Germline and junction disagree at one end, which may indicate a read error. The chain uses TRBV28 and TRBJ2-7; D remains unclear. Germline CDR1 reads MDHEN; CDR2 reads SYDVKM. The CDR3 is 13 residues long. The CDR3 region has the DNA TGCGTCAGCAGTTTCACAGAAGCCTACGAGCAGTACTTC. It translates to CVSSFTEAYEQYF.

The table lists this clonotype with many counts. CDR3 sequence (DNA): TGTGCCAGCACAGGGGCAGGGGCCTACGAGCAGTACTTC. It translates to CASTGAGAYEQYF. The chain is built from TRBV27 and TRBJ2-7; weak D call: TRBD1 (6 bases). Germline-derived CDR1 and CDR2 are MNHEY and SMNVEV (reference sequence). The CDR3 sequence is 13 residues long. V shed 7 bases and J shed 2 bases, with 12 bases lying between them.

In this sample, this clonotype turned up many times. V is TRBV7-9 and J is TRBJ2-5; D is uncertain. V dropped 5 bases and J dropped 2 bases, with 6 bases sitting between them. In germline, CDR1 is SEHNR, CDR2 FQNEAQ (reference sequence). This CDR3 has 12 amino acids. CDR3 residues: CASSRLQETQYF. The CDR3 nucleotides are TGTGCCAGCAGCCGACTTCAAGAGACCCAGTACTTC.

This sequence joins TRBV5-4 and TRBJ2-7; D is possibly TRBD2 (6 bases). The CDR3 length is 15 residues. Germline CDR1 is SGHNT and CDR2 is YYREEE (reference sequence). With 4 bases removed from V and 2 bases from J, the gap between germline ends came to 16 bases. The CDR3 here is CASSLGTGNTYEQYF. Here the CDR3 DNA reads TGTGCCAGCAGCCTCGGGACTGGCAACACCTACGAGCAGTACTTC.

This clonotype has a count of ten or more. In DNA, the CDR3 is TGCGCAAAGGGGCTAGCGGGAGGACCCTCAACGAACACCGGGGAGCTGTTTTTT. This sequence encodes CAKGLAGGPSTNTGELFF. The chain employs TRBV10-1 and TRBJ2-2, with 11 bases matching TRBD2. Germline assignment: CDR1 WNHNN and CDR2 SYGVQD (reference sequence). The CDR3 spans 18 residues.

For this clonotype: The conserved phenylalanine or tryptophan is not found at the CDR3 terminus, so this likely reflects a read error. The V and J genes are TRBV4-2 and TRBJ1-5; D unclear. Trimming took off 1 base at V and 0 bases at J, with 7 bases between the two ends. This CDR3 contains 15 residues. CDR1 LGHNA and CDR2 YNFKEQ come from the germline V gene. Here the CDR3 reads CASSQGRNSNQPQHY. DNA for the CDR3: TGTGCCAGCAGCCAAGGACGGAATAGCAATCAGCCCCAGCATTAT.

On this clonotype: A much larger clone differs by one base, so this may be a read error. V gene TRBV13 combines with J gene TRBJ2-3; D unclear. Germline CDR1 is PRHDT and CDR2 is FYEKMQ (reference sequence). Trimming shortened V by 6 bases and J by 11 bases, and 27 bases separated the two germline ends. There are 16 residues in the CDR3. CDR3 residues: CASSSRNYPTLAMQYF. The CDR3 DNA follows: TGTGCCAGCAGTTCGCGTAATTACCCCACCCTGGCTATGCAGTATTTT.

This clonotype was observed a few times. The J gene is TRBJ2-5, the V gene TRBV6-6; a possible D gene is TRBD2 (6 bases). The CDR3 is 13 amino acids. Germline CDR1 MNHNY, CDR2 SVGAGI (reference sequence). V was clipped by 7 bases and J by 2 bases, with 11 bases between them. The CDR3 sequence is CASTREIQETQYF. CDR3 nucleotide sequence: TGTGCCAGCACTCGGGAGATACAAGAGACCCAGTACTTC.

A remark on this clonotype: This clone may be a read error of a much larger clone one base away. The chain is built from TRBV4-3 and TRBJ2-6; D gene ambiguous. Germline V gene lookup returns CDR1 LGHNA and CDR2 YSLEER. The CDR3 is 15 residues long. V was shortened by 1 base and J by 2 bases, with 6 bases between the two germline ends. The CDR3 protein is CASSQARTGANVLTF. CDR3 DNA sequence: TGCGCCAGCAGCCAAGCCAGGACTGGGGCCAACGTCCTGACTTTC.

A few counts support this clonotype. Possible read error: a much larger clone is one base away. The chain has TRBV30 and TRBJ2-7; tentatively, D is TRBD1 or TRBD2 (5 bases each). The germline V and J ends were trimmed by 5 bases and 4 bases, with 12 bases remaining between them. CDR1 GTSNPN and CDR2 SVGIG come from the germline V gene (reference sequence). The CDR3 runs to 12 residues. CDR3 sequence: CAWGTGGYEQYF. As DNA, the CDR3 is TGTGCCTGGGGGACGGGCGGGTACGAGCAGTACTTC.